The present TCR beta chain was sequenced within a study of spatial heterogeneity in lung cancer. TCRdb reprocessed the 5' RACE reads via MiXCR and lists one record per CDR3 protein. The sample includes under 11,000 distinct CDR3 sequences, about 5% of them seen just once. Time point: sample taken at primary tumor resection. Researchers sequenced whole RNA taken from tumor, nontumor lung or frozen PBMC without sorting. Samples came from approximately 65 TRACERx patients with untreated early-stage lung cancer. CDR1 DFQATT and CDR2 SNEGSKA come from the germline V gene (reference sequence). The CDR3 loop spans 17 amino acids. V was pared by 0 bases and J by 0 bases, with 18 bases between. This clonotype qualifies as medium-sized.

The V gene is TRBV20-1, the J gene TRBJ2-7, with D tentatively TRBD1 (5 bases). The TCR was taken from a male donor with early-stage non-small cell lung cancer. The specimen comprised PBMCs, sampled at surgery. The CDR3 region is CSARDPLGRASSYEQYF. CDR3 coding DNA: TGCAGTGCTAGAGATCCTTTGGGCAGGGCAAGCTCCTACGAGCAGTACTTC.